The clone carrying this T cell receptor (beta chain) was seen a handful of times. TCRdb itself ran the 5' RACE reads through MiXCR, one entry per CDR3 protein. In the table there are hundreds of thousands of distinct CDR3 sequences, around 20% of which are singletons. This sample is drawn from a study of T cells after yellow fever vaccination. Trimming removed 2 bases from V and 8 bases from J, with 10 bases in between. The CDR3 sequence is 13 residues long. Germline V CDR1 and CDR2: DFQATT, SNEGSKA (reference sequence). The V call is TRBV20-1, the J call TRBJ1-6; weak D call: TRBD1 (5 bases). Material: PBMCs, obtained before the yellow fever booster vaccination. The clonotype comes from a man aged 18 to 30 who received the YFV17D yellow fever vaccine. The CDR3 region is CSARWQGDSPLHF. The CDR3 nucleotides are TGCAGTGCTAGATGGCAGGGTGATTCACCCCTCCACTTT.